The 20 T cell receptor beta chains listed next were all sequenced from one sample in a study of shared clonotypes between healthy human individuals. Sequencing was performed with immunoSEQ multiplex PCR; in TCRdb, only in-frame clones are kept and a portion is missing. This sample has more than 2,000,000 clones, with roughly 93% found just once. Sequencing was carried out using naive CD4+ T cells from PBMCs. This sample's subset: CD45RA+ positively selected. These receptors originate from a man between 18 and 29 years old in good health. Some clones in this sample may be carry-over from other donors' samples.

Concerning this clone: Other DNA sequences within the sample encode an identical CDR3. DNA for the CDR3: TGTGCCAGCAGTTACTCGAGAGGCGGGAGGGGCTACACCTTC. Its translation is CASSYSRGGRGYTF. The chain carries TRBV6-5 and TRBJ1-2; D unclear. V lost 0 bases to trimming and J lost 8 bases, with 13 bases between them. CDR3 length: 14 amino acids. Germline V CDR1 and CDR2: MNHEY, SVGAGI.

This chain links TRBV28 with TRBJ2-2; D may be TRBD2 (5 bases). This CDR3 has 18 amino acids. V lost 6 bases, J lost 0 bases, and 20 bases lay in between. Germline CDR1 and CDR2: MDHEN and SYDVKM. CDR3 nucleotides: TGTGCCAGCAGAGTCCCCCTCGGGGAAATAGCGAACACCGGGGAGCTGTTTTTT. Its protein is CASRVPLGEIANTGELFF.

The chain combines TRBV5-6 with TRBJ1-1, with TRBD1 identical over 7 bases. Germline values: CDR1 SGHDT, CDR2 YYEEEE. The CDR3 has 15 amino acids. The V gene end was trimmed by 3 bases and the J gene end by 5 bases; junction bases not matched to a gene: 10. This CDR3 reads CASSSLYQGGTEAFF. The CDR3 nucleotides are TGTGCCAGCAGCTCCCTCTATCAGGGGGGGACTGAAGCTTTCTTT.

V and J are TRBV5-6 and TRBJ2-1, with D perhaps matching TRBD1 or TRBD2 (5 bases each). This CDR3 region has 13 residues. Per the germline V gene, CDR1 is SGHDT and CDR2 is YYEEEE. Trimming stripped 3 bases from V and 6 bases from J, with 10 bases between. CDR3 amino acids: CASSSYGTNEQFF. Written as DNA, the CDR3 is TGTGCCAGCAGCTCATACGGGACCAATGAGCAGTTCTTC.

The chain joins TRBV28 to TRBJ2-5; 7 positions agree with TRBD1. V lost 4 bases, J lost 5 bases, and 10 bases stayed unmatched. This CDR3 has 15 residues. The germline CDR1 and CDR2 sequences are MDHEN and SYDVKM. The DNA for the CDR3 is TGTGCCAGCAGTTGGGAAGGGGGCCCGGGGGAGACCCAGTACTTC. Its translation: CASSWEGGPGETQYF.

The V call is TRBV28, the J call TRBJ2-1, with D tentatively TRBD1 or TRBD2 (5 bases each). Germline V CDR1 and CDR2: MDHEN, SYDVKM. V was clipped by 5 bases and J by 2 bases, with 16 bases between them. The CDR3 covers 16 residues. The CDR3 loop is CASSAAGTGTYNEQFF. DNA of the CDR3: TGTGCCAGCAGTGCCGCCGGGACCGGAACCTACAATGAGCAGTTCTTC.

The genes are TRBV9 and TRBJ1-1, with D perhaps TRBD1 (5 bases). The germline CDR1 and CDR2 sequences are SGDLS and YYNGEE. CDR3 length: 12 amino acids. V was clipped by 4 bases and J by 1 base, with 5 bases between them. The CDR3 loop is CASSRGNTEAFF. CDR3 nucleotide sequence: TGTGCCAGCAGCAGGGGGAACACTGAAGCTTTCTTT.

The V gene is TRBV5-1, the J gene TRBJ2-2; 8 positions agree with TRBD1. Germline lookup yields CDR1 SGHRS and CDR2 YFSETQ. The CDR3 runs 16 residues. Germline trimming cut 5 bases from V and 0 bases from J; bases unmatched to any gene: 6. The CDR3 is CASSFSGGPNTGELFF. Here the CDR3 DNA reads TGCGCCAGCAGTTTCTCAGGGGGCCCGAACACCGGGGAGCTGTTTTTT.

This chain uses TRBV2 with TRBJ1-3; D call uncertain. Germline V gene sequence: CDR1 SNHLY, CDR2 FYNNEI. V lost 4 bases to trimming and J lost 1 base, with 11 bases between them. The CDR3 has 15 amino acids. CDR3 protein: CASSAIVRSGNTIYF. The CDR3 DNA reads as TGTGCCAGCAGTGCGATCGTTCGTTCTGGAAACACCATATATTTT.

The chain's CDR3 is CASSSWTPTGYGYTF. Written as DNA, the CDR3 is TGTGCCAGCAGTTCGTGGACACCTACCGGCTATGGCTACACCTTC. The chain carries TRBV28 and TRBJ1-2; D is possibly TRBD1 (5 bases). CDR3 size: 15 residues. Germline CDR1 is MDHEN and CDR2 is SYDVKM. Trimming took off 4 bases at V and 4 bases at J, with 16 bases between the two ends.

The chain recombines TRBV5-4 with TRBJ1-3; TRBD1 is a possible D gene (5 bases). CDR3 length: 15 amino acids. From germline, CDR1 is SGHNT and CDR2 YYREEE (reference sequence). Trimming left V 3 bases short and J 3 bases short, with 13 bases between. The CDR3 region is CASSSGRDGGNTIYF. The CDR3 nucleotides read TGTGCCAGCAGCTCCGGCCGGGACGGTGGAAACACCATATATTTT.

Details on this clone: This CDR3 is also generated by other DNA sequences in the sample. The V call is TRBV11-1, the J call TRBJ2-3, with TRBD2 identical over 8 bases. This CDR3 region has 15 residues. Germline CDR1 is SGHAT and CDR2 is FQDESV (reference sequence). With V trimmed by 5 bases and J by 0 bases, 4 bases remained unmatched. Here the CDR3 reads CASSPIAGSTDTQYF. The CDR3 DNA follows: TGTGCCAGCAGCCCCATAGCGGGAAGCACAGATACGCAGTATTTT.

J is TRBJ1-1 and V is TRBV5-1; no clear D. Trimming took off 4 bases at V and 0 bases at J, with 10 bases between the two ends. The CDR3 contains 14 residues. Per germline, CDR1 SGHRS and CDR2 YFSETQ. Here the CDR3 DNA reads TGCGCCAGCAGCCCGCTCGGTATGAACACTGAAGCTTTCTTT. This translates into CASSPLGMNTEAFF.

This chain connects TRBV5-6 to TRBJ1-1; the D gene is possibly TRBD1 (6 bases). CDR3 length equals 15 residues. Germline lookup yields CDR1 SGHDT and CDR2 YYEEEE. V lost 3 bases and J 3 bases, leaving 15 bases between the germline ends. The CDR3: CASSSKQGADTEAFF. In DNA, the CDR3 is TGTGCCAGCAGCTCAAAACAGGGCGCGGACACTGAAGCTTTCTTT.

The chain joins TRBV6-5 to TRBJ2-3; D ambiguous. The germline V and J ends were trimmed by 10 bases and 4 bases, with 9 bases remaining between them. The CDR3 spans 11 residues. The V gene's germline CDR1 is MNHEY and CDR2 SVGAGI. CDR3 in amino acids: CANPKADTQYF. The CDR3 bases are TGTGCCAACCCAAAGGCAGATACGCAGTATTTT.

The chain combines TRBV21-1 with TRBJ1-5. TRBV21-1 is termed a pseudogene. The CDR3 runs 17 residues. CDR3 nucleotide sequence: TGTGCCAGCAGCAAAGAGGGGAGACAGTATAGCAATCAGCCCCAGCATTTT. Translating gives CASSKEGRQYSNQPQHF.

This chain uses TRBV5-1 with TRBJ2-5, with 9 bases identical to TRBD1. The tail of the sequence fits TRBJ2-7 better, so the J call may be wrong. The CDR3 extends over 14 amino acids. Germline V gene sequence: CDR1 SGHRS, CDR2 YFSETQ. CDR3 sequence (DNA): TGCGCCAGCAGCTACGGGACAGGGCCCAGCGAGCAGTACTTC. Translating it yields CASSYGTGPSEQYF.

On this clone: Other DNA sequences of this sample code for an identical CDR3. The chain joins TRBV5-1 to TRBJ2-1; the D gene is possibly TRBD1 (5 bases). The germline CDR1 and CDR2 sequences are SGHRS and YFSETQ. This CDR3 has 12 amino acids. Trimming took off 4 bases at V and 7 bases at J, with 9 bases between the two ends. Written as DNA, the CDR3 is TGCGCCAGCAGCGCCCAGGGAAATGAGCAGTTCTTC. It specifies CASSAQGNEQFF.

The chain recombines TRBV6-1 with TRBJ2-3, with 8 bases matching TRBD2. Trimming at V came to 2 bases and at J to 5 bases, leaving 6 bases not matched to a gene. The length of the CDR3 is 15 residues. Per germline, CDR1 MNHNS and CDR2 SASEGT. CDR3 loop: CASSERLAGRDTQYF. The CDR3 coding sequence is TGTGCCAGCAGTGAACGCTTAGCGGGGAGAGATACGCAGTATTTT.

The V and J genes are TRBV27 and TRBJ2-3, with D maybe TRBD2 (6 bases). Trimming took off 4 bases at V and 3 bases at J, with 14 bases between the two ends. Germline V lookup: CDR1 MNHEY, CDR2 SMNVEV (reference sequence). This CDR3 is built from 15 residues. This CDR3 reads CASSSGWGETDTQYF. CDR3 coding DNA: TGTGCCAGCAGTTCAGGGTGGGGGGAGACAGATACGCAGTATTTT.